This entry is about one TCR beta chain. Its antigen is not identified. The TCRbeta library incorporated unique molecular identifiers. TCRdb re-called the PCR reads through MiXCR, storing one row per CDR3 protein. This sample carries approximately 980,000 distinct CDR3 sequences, about 31% of them seen once, and the ten largest clones take roughly 31%. The V and J ends lost 1 base and 0 bases respectively, with 11 bases between them. The CDR3 has 15 residues. Germline CDR1 and CDR2: DFQATT and SNEGSKA (reference sequence). This specimen comes from a study of T-cell reconstitution after alpha-beta-depleted transplantation in children. Study results and caveats: T-cell numbers and diversity one year post-transplant derived largely from freshly generated T cells. Surviving recipient T cells and thymic progenitors accounted for the high day-60 TCRbeta diversity observed in some patients. Reports say that about two months after transplant, the alpha-beta T cells came out of several hundred graft clones that had expanded.

The specimen comprised PBMCs, mostly from graft donor cells, sampled 360 days after TCRalphabeta/CD19-depleted stem cell transplant. The chain carries TRBV20-1 and TRBJ2-3; D uncertain. The clonotype was recovered from a boy younger than two who had a stem cell transplant for SCID, so the T cells may come from the graft donor. CDR3 sequence (DNA): TGCAGTGCTAGAGCCGGCGAGCGAAGCACAGATACGCAGTATTTT. Protein product: CSARAGERSTDTQYF.